The 27 T cell receptor beta chains reported below all come from one sample, sequenced in a study of resident and recirculating memory T cells in vitiligo. TCRdb's table, derived via immunoSEQ multiplex PCR, lists solely in-frame clones and lacks some. The repertoire holds some 70,000 clones, with approximately 89% as singletons. The sequenced sample was blood. The receptor source for this set is a male donor with vitiligo.

The CDR3 loop is CASSLGWTGGSYEQYF. Written as DNA, the CDR3 is TGCGCCAGCAGCTTGGGGTGGACAGGGGGCTCCTACGAGCAGTACTTC. This sequence joins TRBV5-1 and TRBJ2-7; 10 positions agree with TRBD1. The V gene end was trimmed by 0 bases and the J gene end by 0 bases; junction bases not matched to a gene: 3. This CDR3 is 16 amino acids long. Per the germline V gene, CDR1 is SGHRS and CDR2 is YFSETQ. Based on the CDR3 plus reference TRBV5-1 and TRBJ2-7, the full variable domain is KAGVTQTPRYLIKTRGQQVTLSCSPISGHRSVSWYQQTPGQGLQFLFEYFSETQRNKGNFPGRFSGRQFSNSRSEMNVSTLELGDSALYLCASSLGWTGGSYEQYFGPGTRLTVT.

The chain joins TRBV7-2 to TRBJ2-2; 9 nucleotides line up with TRBD1. This CDR3 comprises 15 residues. Germline V gives CDR1 SGHTA, CDR2 FQGNSA. Trimming removed 6 bases from V and 0 bases from J; junction bases left unmatched: 2. CDR3 region: CASRRTGANTGELFF. CDR3 DNA: TGTGCCAGCAGACGGACAGGGGCGAACACCGGGGAGCTGTTTTTT. The full variable domain, in which reference TRBV7-2 and TRBJ2-2 provide the parts outside the CDR3, is GAGVSQSPSNKVTEKGKDVELRCDPISGHTALYWYRQSLGQGLEFLIYFQGNSAPDKSGLPSDRFSAERTGGSVSTLTIQRTQQEDSAVYLCASRRTGANTGELFFGEGSRLTVL.

DNA for the CDR3: TGCGCCAGCAGCTACCGGGACAGGACCATCGAGACCCAGTACTTC. Amino acids: CASSYRDRTIETQYF. The J gene is TRBJ2-5, the V gene TRBV5-1; TRBD1 matches 8 bases. Trimming took 3 bases from V and 5 from J; bases not matched to a gene: 9. This CDR3 spans 15 amino acids. Looked up from germline, CDR1 is SGHRS and CDR2 is YFSETQ.

This sequence joins TRBV7-3 and TRBJ2-3, with D unclear. Germline CDR1 reads SGHTA; CDR2 reads FQGTGA. The CDR3 covers 16 residues. V lost 5 bases to trimming and J lost 4 bases, with 19 bases between them. The CDR3 DNA reads as TGTGCCAGCAGCGTCCTCCCAACGAGCGCGGCAGATACGCAGTATTTT. It yields the protein CASSVLPTSAADTQYF.

The CDR3 nucleotides read TGTGCCAGTAGTGCGGAAAAGACCTTCACAGATACGCAGTATTTT. This codes for CASSAEKTFTDTQYF. This chain connects TRBV19 to TRBJ2-3; D gene ambiguous. V lost 5 bases to trimming and J lost 2 bases, with 14 bases between them. The CDR3 has 15 residues. The germline V gene has CDR1 LNHDA and CDR2 SQIVND (reference sequence).

This chain uses TRBV6-6 with TRBJ1-4, with 7 bases fitting TRBD1. The CDR3 is made up of 15 amino acids. With 0 bases clipped from V and 6 bases from J, the junction kept 4 bases outside the gene matches. Germline CDR1 reads MNHNY; CDR2 reads SVGAGI (reference sequence). DNA for the CDR3: TGTGCCAGCAGTTACTCGGGCAGGGGGGATGAAAAACTGTTTTTT. It encodes CASSYSGRGDEKLFF.

The gene calls are TRBV27 and TRBJ1-4; weak D call: TRBD1 (6 bases). Germline V CDR1 and CDR2: MNHEY, SMNVEV (reference sequence). This CDR3 has 13 residues. V was pared by 6 bases and J by 6 bases, with 11 bases between. CDR3 sequence (DNA): TGTGCCAGCAGAAACAGGGTTGATGAAAAACTGTTTTTT. It yields the protein CASRNRVDEKLFF. Supplemented by reference TRBV27 and TRBJ1-4, the full variable domain reads EAQVTQNPRYLITVTGKKLTVTCSQNMNHEYMSWYRQDPGLGLRQIYYSMNVEVTDKGDVPEGYKVSRKEKRNFPLILESPSPNQTSLYFCASRNRVDEKLFFGSGTQLSVL.

The CDR3 loop is CASSARTGESYEQYF. In DNA, the CDR3 is TGTGCCAGCAGTGCCCGGACAGGGGAGAGCTACGAGCAGTACTTC. V is TRBV6-1 and J is TRBJ2-7, with TRBD1 identical over 9 bases. The CDR3 has 15 residues. Looked up from germline, CDR1 is MNHNS and CDR2 is SASEGT. V shed 4 bases and J 3 bases; nucleotides not matched to a gene: 7.

The chain joins TRBV14 to TRBJ2-3; 8 bases agree with TRBD1. Germline V gives CDR1 SGHDN, CDR2 FVKESK. This CDR3 is built from 16 residues. V shed 4 bases and J 0 bases; nucleotides not matched to a gene: 6. The CDR3 loop is CASSPLRGPSTDTQYF. As DNA, the CDR3 is TGTGCCAGCAGCCCCCTCAGGGGGCCCAGCACAGATACGCAGTATTTT.

This clone is a singleton in its sample. The chain links TRBV9 to TRBJ1-2; TRBD1 aligns across 7 bases. Germline CDR1 SGDLS, CDR2 YYNGEE. CDR3 size: 15 residues. V was clipped by 0 bases and J by 2 bases; unmatched bases: 4. This chain's CDR3 is CASSVEPGGNYGYTF. As DNA, the CDR3 is TGTGCCAGCAGCGTAGAACCAGGGGGAAACTATGGCTACACCTTC.

The V gene is TRBV18, the J gene TRBJ1-4, with D unresolved. The germline V gene has CDR1 KGHSH and CDR2 LQKENI. The CDR3 contains 16 residues. The ends were cut back, 3 bases at V and 0 bases at J, with 11 bases in the middle. The CDR3 coding sequence is TGTGCCAGCTCACCCTTAACAGCCGCAACTAATGAAAAACTGTTTTTT. Encoded protein: CASSPLTAATNEKLFF.

V is TRBV7-6 and J is TRBJ2-3; 8 bases are shared with TRBD2. The V gene's germline CDR1 is SGHVS and CDR2 FNYEAQ. The CDR3 loop spans 14 amino acids. Germline trimming cut 5 bases from V and 4 bases from J; bases unmatched to any gene: 5. DNA for the CDR3: TGTGCCAGCAGCCCAGGGACTAGAGCAGATACGCAGTATTTT. Residues: CASSPGTRADTQYF.

This chain connects TRBV11-2 to TRBJ2-1, with TRBD1 matching 9 bases. Trimming removed 5 bases from V and 8 bases from J; junction bases left unmatched: 16. The germline CDR1 and CDR2 sequences are SGHAT and FQNNGV. The CDR3 is 17 residues long. CDR3 region: CASSLSTRTGVNDEQFF. In nucleotides, the CDR3 is TGTGCCAGCAGCCTCTCGACCCGGACAGGGGTTAACGATGAGCAGTTCTTC. Using reference TRBV11-2 and TRBJ2-1 for the parts outside the CDR3, the full variable domain is EAGVAQSPRYKIIEKRQSVAFWCNPISGHATLYWYQQILGQGPKLLIQFQNNGVVDDSQLPKDRFSAERLKGVDSTLKIQPAKLEDSAVYLCASSLSTRTGVNDEQFFGPGTRLTVL.

DNA of the CDR3: TGTGCCAGCAGCGCGCGGGACAGGGGAGCTGAGCAGTTCTTC. It encodes CASSARDRGAEQFF. V gene TRBV7-6 combines with J gene TRBJ2-1, with 10 bases fitting TRBD1. The CDR3 has 14 amino acids. J was trimmed by 9 bases and V by 5 bases; bases with no gene match: 7. Germline V CDR1 and CDR2: SGHVS, FNYEAQ.

This sequence joins TRBV5-1 and TRBJ1-2, with a weak D call TRBD1 (5 bases). CDR1 is SGHRS, CDR2 YFSETQ, per germline. CDR3 length: 14 amino acids. Trimming pared 3 bases from V and 2 bases from J, leaving 11 bases between. The DNA of the CDR3 is TGCGCCAGCAGCTCCGAGACAGAGAACTATGGCTACACCTTC. It translates to CASSSETENYGYTF.

J is TRBJ1-4 and V is TRBV4-2; 7 nucleotides match TRBD1. The germline V gene encodes CDR1 LGHNA and CDR2 YNFKEQ. Trimming cost V 4 bases and J 8 bases; bases outside gene matches: 19. The CDR3 sequence is 18 residues long. The CDR3 reads CASSPFGQAFEGREKLFF. The CDR3 DNA follows: TGTGCCAGCAGCCCATTCGGACAGGCATTCGAGGGGCGGGAAAAACTGTTTTTT.

The rearrangement links TRBV6-5 to TRBJ2-3; D remains unclear. Germline CDR1 reads MNHEY; CDR2 reads SVGAGI. This CDR3 spans 12 amino acids. The V end was cut by 7 bases, the J end by 6 bases, with 11 bases between. DNA of the CDR3: TGTGCCAGCACCTCCTCTCGTGATACGCAGTATTTT. As protein: CASTSSRDTQYF.

The chain uses TRBV18 and TRBJ2-1, with 9 bases aligning to TRBD1. The CDR3 has 15 amino acids. Germline trimming cut 4 bases from V and 5 bases from J; bases unmatched to any gene: 6. CDR1 and CDR2 from the germline V gene are KGHSH and LQKENI. In nucleotides, the CDR3 is TGTGCCAGCTCACGAGGGGACAGGGTAAACAATGAGCAGTTCTTC. It codes for CASSRGDRVNNEQFF. The complete variable domain, with remaining parts taken from reference TRBV18 and TRBJ2-1, reads NAGVMQNPRHLVRRRGQEARLRCSPMKGHSHVYWYRQLPEEGLKFMVYLQKENIIDESGMPKERFSAEFPKEGPSILRIQQVVRGDSAAYFCASSRGDRVNNEQFFGPGTRLTVL.

V gene TRBV5-8 combines with J gene TRBJ2-3; 8 bases are a match to TRBD1. Germline assignment: CDR1 SGHTS and CDR2 YDEGEE. With V trimmed by 4 bases and J by 1 base, 8 bases remained unmatched. The CDR3 loop spans 16 amino acids. The CDR3 sequence is CASSPRQGTRTDTQYF. The CDR3 nucleotides read TGTGCCAGCAGCCCTCGACAGGGGACCCGCACAGATACGCAGTATTTT.

The CDR3 protein is CASILATHTDTQYF. In DNA, the CDR3 is TGTGCCAGCATCCTAGCGACGCACACAGATACGCAGTATTTT. V gene TRBV14 combines with J gene TRBJ2-3; tentatively, D is TRBD2 (6 bases). CDR1 is SGHDN and CDR2 is FVKESK in the germline V gene. This CDR3 is built from 14 residues. V lost 7 bases and J lost 2, with 13 bases in between.

A single count supports this clone. The genes are TRBV28 and TRBJ1-1, with D tentatively TRBD1 (6 bases). V lost 6 bases, J lost 1 base, and 27 bases lay in between. CDR1 and CDR2 (germline): MDHEN, SYDVKM. The CDR3 extends over 19 amino acids. Here the CDR3 DNA reads TGTGCCAGCAGGGGGCCGGCAGATGGACAGACAAGAGAGAACACTGAAGCTTTCTTT. Protein product: CASRGPADGQTRENTEAFF. The complete variable domain, with remaining parts taken from reference TRBV28 and TRBJ1-1, reads DVKVTQSSRYLVKRTGEKVFLECVQDMDHENMFWYRQDPGLGLRLIYFSYDVKMKEKGDIPEGYSVSREKKERFSLILESASTNQTSMYLCASRGPADGQTRENTEAFFGQGTRLTVV.

The rearrangement joins TRBV19 to TRBJ1-2; TRBD1 might be the D (5 bases). Between the trimmed V and J ends, which lost 4 bases and 1 base, there was a span of 7 bases. CDR1 and CDR2 from the germline V gene are LNHDA and SQIVND (reference sequence). This CDR3 is 13 amino acids long. The CDR3 nucleotides are TGTGCCAGTAGTACGGACATTAACTATGGCTACACCTTC. This translates into CASSTDINYGYTF.

Only a few counts were recorded for this clone. The J gene is TRBJ1-3, the V gene TRBV5-6, with 8 positions matching TRBD1. The V gene end was trimmed by 4 bases and the J gene end by 5 bases; junction bases not matched to a gene: 11. Germline CDR1 reads SGHDT; CDR2 reads YYEEEE. The CDR3 is made up of 16 amino acids. The CDR3 spells CASSARGPGTRNTIYF. The CDR3 DNA is TGTGCCAGCAGCGCCAGGGGGCCAGGAACACGAAACACCATATATTTT.

The rearrangement uses TRBV6-6 and TRBJ2-3; 11 bases line up with TRBD2. J lost 6 bases, V lost 6 bases, and 11 bases had no gene match. Germline-derived CDR1 and CDR2 are MNHNY and SVGAGI (reference sequence). This CDR3 spans 16 amino acids. The CDR3 DNA is TGTGCCAGCAGCCAAAGGACTAGCGGGTTTTCGGATACGCAGTATTTT. Its translation: CASSQRTSGFSDTQYF.

The CDR3 coding sequence is TGTGCCAGCAGTTCCCCGGACTCGTACGAGCAGTACTTC. Protein: CASSSPDSYEQYF. The rearrangement joins TRBV6-5 to TRBJ2-7, with D perhaps TRBD2 (5 bases). V was shortened by 4 bases and J by 4 bases, with 11 bases between the two germline ends. Germline CDR1 reads MNHEY; CDR2 reads SVGAGI. The CDR3 runs to 13 residues.

The rearrangement joins TRBV5-4 to TRBJ1-6; TRBD1 matches at 7 bases. Germline-derived CDR1 and CDR2 are SGHNT and YYREEE (reference sequence). V shed 1 base, J shed 0 bases, and the junction held 7 bases outside the gene matches. The CDR3 covers 18 residues. CDR3 residues: CASSLRQGSSSYNSPLHF. The CDR3 region has the DNA TGTGCCAGCAGCTTGCGACAGGGCTCGAGCTCCTATAATTCACCCCTCCACTTT.

The chain couples TRBV5-1 to TRBJ1-6; 8 bases fit TRBD1. CDR3 length: 17 amino acids. CDR1 and CDR2 (germline): SGHRS, YFSETQ. The J segment lost 4 bases and the V segment lost 4 bases, leaving 10 bases of the junction unmatched. The CDR3 DNA is TGCGCCAGCAGCCAAGGGCCGACAGGGGCTTATAATTCACCCCTCCACTTT. Amino acids: CASSQGPTGAYNSPLHF.